Given below is one T cell receptor beta chain in context. These data belong to a study of T cells in women clearing cervical HPV infection. Clones were read by immunoSEQ multiplex PCR, and TCRdb kept only the in-frame ones, dropping some. This sample's clone table lists approximately 26,000 clones. The sequence came from a woman aged 18 to 75 with a cervical HPV16 infection that either progressed to CIN3+ or cleared (not recorded which). Material for sequencing was blood buffy coat.

The CDR3 bases that were read are TGTGCCAGTAGACCCCGGGCCCTAGCGGGTGTTCAAGAGACC. It codes for CASRPRALAGVQET. The whole CDR3 protein reads CASRPRALAGVQETQYF. This chain links TRBV19 with TRBJ2-5; 8 bases agree with TRBD2. The CDR3 is cut off 3 residues early in the read; its end comes from the germline J gene. V was pared by 6 bases and J by 2 bases, with 14 bases of the junction left unmatched. Looked up from germline, CDR1 is LNHDA and CDR2 is SQIVND (reference sequence). The CDR3 has 17 amino acids.